This T cell receptor (beta chain) was identified in a study of OX40 agonist ivuxolimab in advanced cancers. As for the study in general: The drug used for patients, ivuxolimab, was an agonistic anti-OX40 (CD134) antibody. Intravenous ivuxolimab at 0.01 to 10 mg/kg was given to patients every 2 weeks. Partial responses were achieved by three patients, of whom one had hepatocellular carcinoma and two had cutaneous melanoma.

With V trimmed by 6 bases and J by 2 bases, 9 bases remained unmatched. The CDR3 consists of 15 residues. Germline CDR1 is MNHEY and CDR2 is SMNVEV (reference sequence). Researchers took blood at baseline, on cycle 4 day 1, and on cycle 7 day 1. The repertoire was sequenced with immunoSEQ multiplex PCR; TCRdb's copy has only in-frame clones and lacks some. The data contain some 86,000 clones, around nine tenths of them singletons. This TCR was recovered from an adult with an advanced solid tumor such as melanoma, head and neck, liver or kidney cancer. This sequence joins TRBV27 and TRBJ2-7; 8 bases match TRBD2. The sample consisted of CD4+ or CD8+ T cells sorted from blood, taken in a trial of the OX40 agonist ivuxolimab. CDR3 nucleotide sequence: TGTGCCAGCAGCCCCCGGGGGGGGGCGGCCTACGAGCAGTACTTC. This codes for CASSPRGGAAYEQYF.